The rows below give T cell receptor beta chains drawn from one sample of a study of blood T cell repertoires in COVID-19. The protocol was immunoSEQ multiplex PCR, while the TCRdb copy is restricted to in-frame clones and leaves out a portion. Among about 270,000 clones listed, 85% were seen once. Material: peripheral blood. The receptors here all came from a human donor in a cohort sampled during active COVID-19. Each CDR3 is given with its conserved first and last residue. The D gene is left open where the match is weak. Only some rows state a clone size, as once, few, many or a class for expanded clones.

v_call	cdr3_length	clone_size	d_call	j_call	cdr3_nt	cdr3_aa
TRBV3-1/TRBV3-2	14	NA	TRBD1	TRBJ2-5	TGTGCCAGCAGCCAGGGGACAGGGATAGAGACCCAGTACTTC	CASSQGTGIETQYF
TRBV2	15	NA	TRBD1	TRBJ1-4	TGTGCCAGCAGTTTCCGGGACAGAGGTAATGAAAAACTGTTTTTT	CASSFRDRGNEKLFF
TRBV19	15	NA	TRBD1	TRBJ1-2	TGTGCCAGTATCCTATCCGGACAGGGGAACTATGGCTACACCTTC	CASILSGQGNYGYTF
TRBV6-4	16	NA	TRBD2	TRBJ2-3	TGTGCCAGCAGCCAAGGACTAGCGGGAGGTATAGATACGCAGTATTTT	CASSQGLAGGIDTQYF
TRBV15	14	NA	TRBD1	TRBJ1-5	TGTGCCACCAAGGACAGGGTCGGCAATCAGCCCCAGCATTTT	CATKDRVGNQPQHF
TRBV5-4	15	NA	NA	TRBJ2-3	TGTGCCAGCAGCTCCTCTAAGACTAGTCGGGATACGCAGTATTTT	CASSSSKTSRDTQYF
TRBV2	18	NA	TRBD1	TRBJ2-3	TGTGCCACCAACTCCGGGACAGGAATGGAGAGGGGCACAGATACGCAGTATTTT	CATNSGTGMERGTDTQYF
TRBV6-1	18	once	TRBD2	TRBJ2-7	TGTGCCAGCAGTGACCGAACCCTAGGACTAGCGGCCTCCCGGGAGCAGTACTTC	CASSDRTLGLAASREQYF
TRBV11-2	15	once	NA	TRBJ1-3	TGTGCCAGCAGCCAAACAGTGAGCTCTGGAAACACCATATATTTT	CASSQTVSSGNTIYF
TRBV24-1	17	NA	TRBD2	TRBJ2-3	TGTGCCACCAGTGACGGACTAGCGGGAGTAGTGACAGATACGCAGTATTTT	CATSDGLAGVVTDTQYF
TRBV2	15	NA	NA	TRBJ2-5	TGTGCCAGCAGTGAAGCGCTTACTAGTCGAGAGACCCAGTACTTC	CASSEALTSRETQYF
TRBV18	15	once	TRBD1	TRBJ1-1	TGTGCCAGCTCACCGGGACAGGGGGCTGTCACTGAAGCTTTCTTT	CASSPGQGAVTEAFF
TRBV19	15	NA	TRBD2	TRBJ2-1	TGTGCCAGTAGTCGAAGCGGGAGTGTGGACAATGAGCAGTTCTTC	CASSRSGSVDNEQFF
TRBV5-1	16	NA	NA	TRBJ1-1	TGCGCCAGCAGCCCAGGGACGCCCGCGGGAGGGTCTGAAGCTTTCTTT	CASSPGTPAGGSEAFF
TRBV5-1	12	NA	NA	TRBJ2-2	TGCGCCAGCAGCGGGGGGACCGGGGAGCTGTTTTTT	CASSGGTGELFF